The T cell receptor beta chain under discussion was sequenced for a study of T cell changes during pregnancy in multiple sclerosis. Germline assignment: CDR1 MNHNS and CDR2 SASEGT. The junction had 18 bases not matched to a gene; V was cut back by 4 bases and J by 4 bases. The CDR3 contains 19 residues. Profiling relied on immunoSEQ multiplex PCR, and the TCRdb table lists in-frame clones only, not all of them. Altogether about 120,000 clones are present, 80% to 95% being singletons, with the ten largest covering more than 1.5%. The rearrangement joins TRBV6-1 to TRBJ1-5, with 8 bases fitting TRBD1. This receptor was identified in a female donor with multiple sclerosis, enrolled in a pregnancy study. The sequencing here drew on peripheral blood, taken in the third trimester of pregnancy. The CDR3 DNA sequence: TGTGCCAGCAGTGTCCCCGGGACAGGTCGAACGGAGCGAAATCAGCCCCAGCATTTT. Its protein product is CASSVPGTGRTERNQPQHF.